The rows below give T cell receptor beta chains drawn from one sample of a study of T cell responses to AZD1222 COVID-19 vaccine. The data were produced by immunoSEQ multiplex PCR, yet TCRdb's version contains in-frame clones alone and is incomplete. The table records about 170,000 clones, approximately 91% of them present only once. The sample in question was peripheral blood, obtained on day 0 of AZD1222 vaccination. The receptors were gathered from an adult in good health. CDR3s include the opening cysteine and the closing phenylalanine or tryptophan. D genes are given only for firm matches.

CDR3aa: CASSPRQGGNSPLHF
j_gene: TRBJ1-6
d_gene: TRBD1
v_gene: TRBV5-1

CDR3aa: CASSMTAYYGYTF
j_gene: TRBJ1-2
d_gene: -
v_gene: TRBV19

CDR3aa: CATSRDRASNEQYF
j_gene: TRBJ2-7
d_gene: -
v_gene: TRBV15

CDR3aa: CASSYAFLGGNTEAFF
j_gene: TRBJ1-1
d_gene: -
v_gene: TRBV6-5

CDR3aa: CASSHGEYTEAFF
j_gene: TRBJ1-1
d_gene: -
v_gene: TRBV18

CDR3aa: CASAALRAGELFF
j_gene: TRBJ2-2
d_gene: -
v_gene: TRBV6-5

CDR3aa: CASSEGVGGSTEAFF
j_gene: TRBJ1-1
d_gene: -
v_gene: TRBV6-1

CDR3aa: CASSLKPLERRADRNSPLHF
j_gene: TRBJ1-6
d_gene: -
v_gene: TRBV5-5

CDR3aa: CASSYGGHGAPLHF
j_gene: TRBJ1-6
d_gene: -
v_gene: TRBV6-5

CDR3aa: CATKQGTTEAFF
j_gene: TRBJ1-1
d_gene: -
v_gene: TRBV28

CDR3aa: CASSGGQGTQPQHF
j_gene: TRBJ1-5
d_gene: TRBD1
v_gene: TRBV2

CDR3aa: CASSIDQGGGQPQHF
j_gene: TRBJ1-5
d_gene: -
v_gene: TRBV19

CDR3aa: CASSLAGYGNTIYF
j_gene: TRBJ1-3
d_gene: -
v_gene: TRBV5-1

CDR3aa: CASSIRRDYSNQPQHF
j_gene: TRBJ1-5
d_gene: -
v_gene: TRBV19

CDR3aa: CASSQSATIYF
j_gene: TRBJ1-3
d_gene: -
v_gene: TRBV2

CDR3aa: CAISEPLVQGVNTIYF
j_gene: TRBJ1-3
d_gene: -
v_gene: TRBV10-3

CDR3aa: CASSLISNQPQHF
j_gene: TRBJ1-5
d_gene: -
v_gene: TRBV27

CDR3aa: CASSYSTGNTEAFF
j_gene: TRBJ1-1
d_gene: -
v_gene: TRBV6-5

CDR3aa: CASSEWGLGTTDTQYF
j_gene: TRBJ2-3
d_gene: -
v_gene: TRBV6-1

CDR3aa: CASSVAGNYEQYF
j_gene: TRBJ2-7
d_gene: -
v_gene: TRBV9

CDR3aa: CASSAGQGVSPLHF
j_gene: TRBJ1-6
d_gene: TRBD1
v_gene: TRBV11-2

CDR3aa: CASSEERGQTQYF
j_gene: TRBJ2-3
d_gene: -
v_gene: TRBV6-1

CDR3aa: CASSKQGKLFF
j_gene: TRBJ1-4
d_gene: -
v_gene: TRBV28

CDR3aa: CASSSTGTGLPGELFF
j_gene: TRBJ2-2
d_gene: TRBD1
v_gene: TRBV5-1

CDR3aa: CASSPGTGAQPQHF
j_gene: TRBJ1-5
d_gene: TRBD1
v_gene: TRBV18

CDR3aa: CASSNPTDTNQPQHF
j_gene: TRBJ1-5
d_gene: -
v_gene: TRBV21-1

CDR3aa: CASSLDRGDTIGTQYF
j_gene: TRBJ2-5
d_gene: TRBD1
v_gene: TRBV28

CDR3aa: CASSLGFANYEQYF
j_gene: TRBJ2-7
d_gene: -
v_gene: TRBV11-2

CDR3aa: CAITRGPNSPLHF
j_gene: TRBJ1-6
d_gene: -
v_gene: TRBV6-5

CDR3aa: CASSYSVTGRGYGYTF
j_gene: TRBJ1-2
d_gene: -
v_gene: TRBV6-5

CDR3aa: CACRGRSYEQYF
j_gene: TRBJ2-7
d_gene: -
v_gene: TRBV30

CDR3aa: CASSFTGTGELFF
j_gene: TRBJ2-2
d_gene: -
v_gene: TRBV5-1

CDR3aa: CASSFSQGEFYEQYF
j_gene: TRBJ2-7
d_gene: -
v_gene: TRBV5-5

CDR3aa: CASRETGSSGNTIYF
j_gene: TRBJ1-3
d_gene: TRBD1
v_gene: TRBV4-2

CDR3aa: CASSLGSGTNQPQHF
j_gene: TRBJ1-5
d_gene: -
v_gene: TRBV7-2

CDR3aa: CAWSPGNNYGYTF
j_gene: TRBJ1-2
d_gene: -
v_gene: TRBV30

CDR3aa: CASSYSIPGAGETQYF
j_gene: TRBJ2-5
d_gene: -
v_gene: TRBV6-5